These T cell receptor beta chains were read from a single sample in a study of OX40 agonist ivuxolimab in advanced cancers. Only in-frame clones appear in the TCRdb table, and some are missing; sequencing was by immunoSEQ multiplex PCR. The sample carries tens of thousands of clones, 85% to 90% recorded once. The sample here was CD4+ or CD8+ T cells sorted from blood, taken in a trial of the OX40 agonist ivuxolimab. These receptors all come from an adult with an advanced solid tumor such as melanoma, head and neck, liver or kidney cancer. CDR3s include the opening cysteine and the closing phenylalanine or tryptophan. The D gene is left open where the match is weak. Size is stated for part of the rows, as once, few or many counts, or as a class when the clone is expanded.

v_gene	j_gene	abundance	d_gene	CDR3nt	CDR3aa
TRBV2	TRBJ2-5	NA	NA	TGTGCCAGCAGAGAAACAGAGCGACAAGAGACCCAGTACTTC	CASRETERQETQYF
TRBV5-4	TRBJ1-5	NA	TRBD1	TGTGCCAGCAGCTTGGACAGGGGGCGCGGCCAGCCCCAGCATTTT	CASSLDRGRGQPQHF
TRBV18	TRBJ2-4	NA	TRBD1	TGTGCCAGCTCACCGGGTGCCGGACAGGGGGCTTCTTTAGCCAAAAACATTCAGTACTTC	CASSPGAGQGASLAKNIQYF
TRBV11-2	TRBJ1-2	NA	NA	TGTGCCAGCAGCTTTAGTGGGGACTATGGCTACACCTTC	CASSFSGDYGYTF
TRBV30	TRBJ1-1	NA	NA	TGTGCCTGGAGCAGAGCCAATATAATGAACACTGAAGCTTTCTTT	CAWSRANIMNTEAFF
TRBV7-3	TRBJ2-2	NA	NA	TGTGCCAGCTCCCCCCAGGTCTCGACCGGGGAGCTGTTTTTT	CASSPQVSTGELFF
TRBV6-1	TRBJ1-2	NA	NA	TGTGCCAGCAGTGAATCACAGGTTAACTATGGCTACACCTTC	CASSESQVNYGYTF
TRBV2	TRBJ1-5	medium-sized	TRBD1	TGTGCCAGCAGTGCCGGGACAGGGGGCAATCAGCCCCAGCATTTT	CASSAGTGGNQPQHF
TRBV2	TRBJ2-1	NA	TRBD2	TGTGCCAGCGGCCGACTAGCGGGGGGGCCTCATGAGCAGTTCTTC	CASGRLAGGPHEQFF
TRBV28	TRBJ2-4	NA	NA	TGTGCCACCGAAGGGGGCGCGGGAAAAAACATTCAGTACTTC	CATEGGAGKNIQYF
TRBV7-9	TRBJ1-5	NA	NA	TGTGCCAGCAGCTTATGGGGCCCTGGGGGAAGTCAGCCCCAGCATTTT	CASSLWGPGGSQPQHF
TRBV27	TRBJ1-6	NA	TRBD1	TGTGCCAGCAGTTTAACAACAGGGGGCGGCTCACCCCTCCACTTT	CASSLTTGGGSPLHF
TRBV5-1	TRBJ1-2	NA	TRBD1	TGCGCCAGCAGCCAGGACAGGGTAATTGCGGATGGCTACACCTTC	CASSQDRVIADGYTF
TRBV5-6	TRBJ2-3	NA	NA	TGTGCCAGCAGGGTGACGGCGGAGGAGTATTTT	CASRVTAEEYF
TRBV5-1	TRBJ2-1	NA	TRBD1	TGCGCCAGCAGCCCGTTAGGGCCCAGACAGGGTTCCCTCTACAATGAGCAGTTCTTC	CASSPLGPRQGSLYNEQFF